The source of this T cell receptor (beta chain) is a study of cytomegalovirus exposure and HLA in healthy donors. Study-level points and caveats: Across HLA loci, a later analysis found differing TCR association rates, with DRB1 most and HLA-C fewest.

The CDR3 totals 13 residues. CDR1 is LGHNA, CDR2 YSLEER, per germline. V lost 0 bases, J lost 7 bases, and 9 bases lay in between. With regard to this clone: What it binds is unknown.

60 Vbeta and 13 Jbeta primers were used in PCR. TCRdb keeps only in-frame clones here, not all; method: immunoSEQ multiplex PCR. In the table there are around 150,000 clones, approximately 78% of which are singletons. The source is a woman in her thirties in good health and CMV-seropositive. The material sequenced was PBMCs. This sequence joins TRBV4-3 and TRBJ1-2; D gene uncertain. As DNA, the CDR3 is TGCGCCAGCAGCCAAGAGCCTGGACTTGGCTACACCTTC. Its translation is CASSQEPGLGYTF.